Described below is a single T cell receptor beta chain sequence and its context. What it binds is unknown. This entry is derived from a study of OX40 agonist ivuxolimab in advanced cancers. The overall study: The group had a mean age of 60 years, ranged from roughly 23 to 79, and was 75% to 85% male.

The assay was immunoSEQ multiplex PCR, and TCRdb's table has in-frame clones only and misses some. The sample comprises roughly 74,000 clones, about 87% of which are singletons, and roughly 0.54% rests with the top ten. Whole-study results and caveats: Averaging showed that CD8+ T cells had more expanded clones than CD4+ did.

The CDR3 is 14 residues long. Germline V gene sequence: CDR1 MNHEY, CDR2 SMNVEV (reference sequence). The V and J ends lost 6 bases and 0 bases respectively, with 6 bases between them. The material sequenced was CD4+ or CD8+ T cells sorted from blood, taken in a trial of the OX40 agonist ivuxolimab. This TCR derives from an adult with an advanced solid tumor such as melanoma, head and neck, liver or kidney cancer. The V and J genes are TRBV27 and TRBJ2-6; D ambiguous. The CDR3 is CASSQNSGANVLTF. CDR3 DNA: TGTGCCAGCAGCCAGAACTCTGGGGCCAACGTCCTGACTTTC.